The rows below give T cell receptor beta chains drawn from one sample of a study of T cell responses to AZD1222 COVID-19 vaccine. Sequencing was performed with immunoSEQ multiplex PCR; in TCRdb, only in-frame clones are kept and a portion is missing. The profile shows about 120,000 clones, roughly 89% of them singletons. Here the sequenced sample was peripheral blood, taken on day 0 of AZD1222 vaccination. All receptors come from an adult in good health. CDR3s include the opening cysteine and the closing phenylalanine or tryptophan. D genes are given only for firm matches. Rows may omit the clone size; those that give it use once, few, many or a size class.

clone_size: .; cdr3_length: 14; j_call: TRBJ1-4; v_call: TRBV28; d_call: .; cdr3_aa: CASSPGGLGEKLFF; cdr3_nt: TGTGCCAGCAGTCCCGGGGGGCTGGGGGAAAAACTGTTTTTT
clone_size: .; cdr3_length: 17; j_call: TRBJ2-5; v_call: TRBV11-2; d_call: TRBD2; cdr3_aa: CASSRQTVPHGGETQYF; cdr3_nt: TGTGCCAGCAGCCGCCAGACAGTCCCTCACGGGGGGGAGACCCAGTACTTC
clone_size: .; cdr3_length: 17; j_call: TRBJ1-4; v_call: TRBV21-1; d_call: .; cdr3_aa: CASSIRGRGPVDEKLFF; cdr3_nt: TGTGCCAGCAGCATTAGGGGCAGGGGGCCGGTGGATGAAAAACTGTTTTTT
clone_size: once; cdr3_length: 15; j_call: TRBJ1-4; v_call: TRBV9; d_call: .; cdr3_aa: CASSVAPATNEKLFF; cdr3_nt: TGTGCCAGCAGCGTAGCTCCTGCAACTAATGAAAAACTGTTTTTT
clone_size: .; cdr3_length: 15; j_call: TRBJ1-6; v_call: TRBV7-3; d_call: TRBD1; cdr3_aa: CASSADRVGDSPLHF; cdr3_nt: TGTGCCAGCAGCGCAGACAGGGTGGGGGATTCACCCCTCCACTTT
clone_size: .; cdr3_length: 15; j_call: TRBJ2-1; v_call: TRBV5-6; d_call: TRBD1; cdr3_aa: CASSLDRGLRNEQFF; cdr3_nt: TGTGCCAGCAGCTTGGACAGGGGTTTAAGAAATGAGCAGTTCTTC
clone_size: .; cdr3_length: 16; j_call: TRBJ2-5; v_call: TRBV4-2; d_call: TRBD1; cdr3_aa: CASRTLTGGSQETQYF; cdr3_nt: TGTGCCAGCAGGACTTTAACAGGGGGCAGTCAAGAGACCCAGTACTTC
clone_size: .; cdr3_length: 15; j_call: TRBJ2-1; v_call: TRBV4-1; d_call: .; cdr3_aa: CASSQDQADYNEQFF; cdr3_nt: TGCGCCAGCAGCCAAGACCAAGCGGACTACAATGAGCAGTTCTTC
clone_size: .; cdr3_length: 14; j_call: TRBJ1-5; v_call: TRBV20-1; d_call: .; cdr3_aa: CSASLGDLYQPQHF; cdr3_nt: TGCAGTGCTAGTCTCGGTGACCTTTATCAGCCCCAGCATTTT
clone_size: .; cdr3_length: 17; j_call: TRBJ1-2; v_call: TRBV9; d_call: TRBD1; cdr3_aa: CASSVPLSGGTSGGYTF; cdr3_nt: TGTGCCAGCAGCGTCCCCCTCTCAGGGGGAACTTCAGGTGGCTACACCTTC
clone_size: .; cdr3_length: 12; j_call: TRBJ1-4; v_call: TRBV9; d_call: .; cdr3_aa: CASRGADEKLFF; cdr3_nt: TGTGCCAGCCGCGGGGCGGATGAAAAACTGTTTTTT
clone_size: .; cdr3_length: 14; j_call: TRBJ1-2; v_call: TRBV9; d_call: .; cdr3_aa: CASSGQQGGYGYTF; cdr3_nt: TGTGCCAGCAGCGGCCAACAGGGTGGCTATGGCTACACCTTC
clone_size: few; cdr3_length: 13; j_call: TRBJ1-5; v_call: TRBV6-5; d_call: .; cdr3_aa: CATGTWSNQPQHF; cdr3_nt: TGTGCCACGGGCACATGGAGCAATCAGCCCCAGCATTTT
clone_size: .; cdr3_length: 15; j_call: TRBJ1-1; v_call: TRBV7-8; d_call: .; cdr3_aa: CASSLLSQRNTEAFF; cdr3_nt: TGTGCCAGCAGCCTATTATCTCAGAGGAACACTGAAGCTTTCTTT
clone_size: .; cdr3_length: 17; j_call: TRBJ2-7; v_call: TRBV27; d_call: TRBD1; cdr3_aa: CASSLSERGNRGGEQYF; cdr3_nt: TGTGCCAGCAGTTTATCAGAGCGAGGAAACAGGGGCGGCGAGCAGTACTTC
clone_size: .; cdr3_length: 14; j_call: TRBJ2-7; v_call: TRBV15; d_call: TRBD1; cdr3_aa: CATSEDRSWYEQYF; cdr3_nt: TGTGCCACCAGCGAGGACAGGAGTTGGTACGAGCAGTACTTC
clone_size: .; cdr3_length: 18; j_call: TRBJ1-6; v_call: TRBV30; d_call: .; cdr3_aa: CAWTAYIMTGPGNSPLHF; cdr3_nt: TGTGCCTGGACCGCCTACATTATGACAGGACCGGGGAATTCACCCCTCCACTTT
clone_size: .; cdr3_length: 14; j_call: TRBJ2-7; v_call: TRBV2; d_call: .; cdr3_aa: CASSEQGARYEQYF; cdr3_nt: TGTGCCAGCAGCGAACAGGGAGCGAGATACGAGCAGTACTTC
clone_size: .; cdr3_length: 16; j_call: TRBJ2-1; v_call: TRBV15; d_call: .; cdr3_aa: CATSTGTSPFNNEQFF; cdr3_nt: TGTGCCACCAGCACAGGGACATCACCCTTTAACAATGAGCAGTTCTTC
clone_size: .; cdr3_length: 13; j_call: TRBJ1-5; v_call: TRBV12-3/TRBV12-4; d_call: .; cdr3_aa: CASRAGLNQPQHF; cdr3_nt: TGTGCCAGCAGGGCCGGGTTAAATCAGCCCCAGCATTTT
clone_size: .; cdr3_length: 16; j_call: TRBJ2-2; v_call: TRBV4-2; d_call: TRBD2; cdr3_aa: CASSQNRGVDTGELFF; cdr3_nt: TGTGCCAGCAGCCAAAACCGGGGGGTCGACACCGGGGAGCTGTTTTTT
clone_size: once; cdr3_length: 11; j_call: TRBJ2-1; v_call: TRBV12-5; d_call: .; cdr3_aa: CASALFAEQFF; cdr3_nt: TGTGCTAGTGCCCTGTTTGCAGAGCAGTTCTTC
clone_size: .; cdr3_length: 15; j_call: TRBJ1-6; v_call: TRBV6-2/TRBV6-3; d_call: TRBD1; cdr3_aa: CASSVPGTGNSPLHF; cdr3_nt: TGTGCCAGCAGTGTACCCGGGACAGGCAACTCACCCCTCCACTTT
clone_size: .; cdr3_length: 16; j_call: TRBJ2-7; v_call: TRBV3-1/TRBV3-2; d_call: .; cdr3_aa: CASSQEGGAPTYEQYF; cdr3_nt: TGTGCCAGCAGCCAAGAAGGGGGGGCGCCTACCTACGAGCAGTACTTC
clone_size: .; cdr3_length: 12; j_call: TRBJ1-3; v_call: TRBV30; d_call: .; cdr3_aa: CACPGPGSTIYF; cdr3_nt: TGTGCCTGCCCTGGACCGGGGAGCACCATATATTTT
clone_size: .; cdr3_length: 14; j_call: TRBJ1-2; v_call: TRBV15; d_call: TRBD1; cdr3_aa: CATSRDQGADGYTF; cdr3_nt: TGTGCCACCAGCAGAGATCAGGGGGCGGATGGCTACACCTTC
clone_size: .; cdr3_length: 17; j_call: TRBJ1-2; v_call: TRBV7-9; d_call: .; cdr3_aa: CASSHPGTGAINYGYTF; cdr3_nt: TGTGCCAGCAGCCATCCGGGCACGGGGGCGATTAACTATGGCTACACCTTC
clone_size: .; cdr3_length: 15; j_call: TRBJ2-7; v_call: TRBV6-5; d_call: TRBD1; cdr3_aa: CASSYVGQGIDEQYF; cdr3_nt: TGTGCCAGCAGTTACGTTGGACAGGGCATCGACGAGCAGTACTTC